These 16 T cell receptor beta chains came from one sample sequenced in a study of a mutant IDH1 vaccine in newly diagnosed glioma. Sequencing was performed with immunoSEQ multiplex PCR; in TCRdb, only in-frame clones are kept and a portion is missing. Among 98,000 or so clones listed, 70% to 90% were seen once. Time point in this sample: baseline, week 1 (first vaccination visit). The treatment here: pre-vaccination baseline after standard-of-care therapy. The sample was PBMCs, taken from a glioma patient treated with radiotherapy, temozolomide or both. The receptors were gathered from a woman between 50 and 59 years old with glioma.

J is TRBJ1-3 and V is TRBV18; no firm D call. V was cut by 4 bases and J by 3 bases, with 13 bases left in between. Germline-derived CDR1 and CDR2 are KGHSH and LQKENI. CDR3 length: 15 amino acids. In nucleotides, the CDR3 is TGTGCCAGCTCACTCCAAGTCGGGCATGGAAACACCATATATTTT. Translated, it gives CASSLQVGHGNTIYF. The entire variable domain, with the rest obtained from reference TRBV18 and TRBJ1-3, is as follows: NAGVMQNPRHLVRRRGQEARLRCSPMKGHSHVYWYRQLPEEGLKFMVYLQKENIIDESGMPKERFSAEFPKEGPSILRIQQVVRGDSAAYFCASSLQVGHGNTIYFGEGSWLTVV.

The rearrangement joins TRBV10-3 to TRBJ2-1; TRBD2 is a possible D gene (5 bases). The V and J ends lost 6 bases and 9 bases respectively, with 12 bases between them. Germline CDR1 ENHRY, CDR2 SYGVKD. This CDR3 comprises 12 residues. CDR3 amino acids: CAIRDWGSEQFF. CDR3 in DNA: TGTGCCATCAGGGACTGGGGAAGTGAGCAGTTCTTC.

This clone was counted once. V usage is TRBV28 and J usage is TRBJ1-5; D perhaps matches TRBD1 (6 bases). Germline V gene data show CDR1 as MDHEN and CDR2 as SYDVKM. V lost 3 bases to trimming and J lost 0 bases, with 21 bases between them. CDR3 length equals 19 residues. CDR3 nucleotides: TGTGCCAGCAGTTTTTTATACAGGGCCGGGATTTATAGCAATCAGCCCCAGCATTTT. Translating it yields CASSFLYRAGIYSNQPQHF.

This chain connects TRBV10-3 to TRBJ1-2, with D hard to call. Germline V gene data show CDR1 as ENHRY and CDR2 as SYGVKD. The CDR3 is 13 amino acids. With 4 bases removed from V and 2 bases from J, the gap between germline ends came to 8 bases. The CDR3 nucleotides read TGTGCCATCAGTGTTAAGGAAAACTATGGCTACACCTTC. This codes for CAISVKENYGYTF.

In DNA form, the CDR3 reads TGCAGCGCCCAGACTAGCGGGAGAGTCGAGCAGTACTTC. It yields the protein CSAQTSGRVEQYF. The V call is TRBV29-1, the J call TRBJ2-7, with 12 nucleotides matching TRBD2. The V gene end was trimmed by 7 bases and the J gene end by 6 bases; junction bases not matched to a gene: 7. The CDR3 spans 13 residues. From germline, CDR1 is SQVTM and CDR2 ANQGSEA.

This sequence joins TRBV5-8 and TRBJ2-3; 11 bases fit TRBD2. The CDR3 contains 15 residues. From germline, CDR1 is SGHTS and CDR2 YDEGEE. J lost 4 bases, V lost 0 bases, and 1 base had no gene match. This chain's CDR3 is CASSLELAGADTQYF. CDR3 nucleotides: TGTGCCAGCAGCTTGGAACTAGCGGGGGCAGATACGCAGTATTTT.

The chain combines TRBV5-1 with TRBJ2-7; no clear D gene. Trimming removed 2 bases from V and 4 bases from J, with 7 bases in between. The CDR3 extends over 12 amino acids. Germline CDR1 and CDR2: SGHRS and YFSETQ. The CDR3 here is CASSFTMYEQYF. CDR3 nucleotide sequence: TGCGCCAGCAGCTTCACCATGTACGAGCAGTACTTC.

The chain couples TRBV10-2 to TRBJ2-6, with 8 bases fitting TRBD2. The CDR3 has 16 amino acids. The J segment lost 4 bases and the V segment lost 2 bases, leaving 4 bases of the junction unmatched. Germline V gene data show CDR1 as WSHSY and CDR2 as SAAADI. DNA of the CDR3: TGCGCCAGCAGTGAGATAGCGGGAACAGGGGCCAACGTCCTGACTTTC. Translated: CASSEIAGTGANVLTF.

The CDR3 sequence is CASSSFYGYTF. The CDR3 coding sequence is TGCGCCAGCAGCTCGTTCTATGGCTACACCTTC. V and J are TRBV5-1 and TRBJ1-2, with D hard to call. V was shortened by 3 bases and J by 4 bases, with 4 bases between the two germline ends. Germline V gene sequence: CDR1 SGHRS, CDR2 YFSETQ. This CDR3 region has 11 residues. The full variable domain, with the rest looked up from reference TRBV5-1 and TRBJ1-2, is KAGVTQTPRYLIKTRGQQVTLSCSPISGHRSVSWYQQTPGQGLQFLFEYFSETQRNKGNFPGRFSGRQFSNSRSEMNVSTLELGDSALYLCASSSFYGYTFGSGTRLTVV.

V is TRBV21-1 and J is TRBJ2-3; TRBD2, as called in the table, went unchecked against the DNA. TRBV21-1 is described as a pseudogene. This CDR3 is 15 amino acids long. The CDR3 loop reads CASSKGGEKGDTQYF. The CDR3 DNA is TGTGCCAGCAGCAAAGGCGGGGAAAAGGGCGATACGCAGTATTTT.

This chain connects TRBV15 to TRBJ2-7; D remains unclear. Trimming removed 0 bases at V and 3 bases at J, with 15 bases between. Looked up from germline, CDR1 is LNHNV and CDR2 is YYDKDF (reference sequence). The CDR3 loop spans 16 amino acids. CDR3 DNA: TGTGCCACCAGCAGAGATCGCGGCGGCGCATACTACGAGCAGTACTTC. Protein sequence: CATSRDRGGAYYEQYF.

V usage is TRBV6-1 and J usage is TRBJ2-3; 9 nucleotides agree with TRBD1. The germline V gene has CDR1 MNHNS and CDR2 SASEGT. V dropped 6 bases and J dropped 5; count of bases not matched to a gene: 6. CDR3 length: 14 amino acids. The chain's CDR3 is CASSLQGAKDTQYF. CDR3 sequence (DNA): TGTGCCAGCAGCCTACAGGGGGCGAAAGATACGCAGTATTTT.

A remark on this clone: Other nucleotide sequences in the sample specify the same CDR3. The chain employs TRBV5-6 and TRBJ1-1, with D possibly matching TRBD1 (5 bases). The length of the CDR3 is 12 residues. Per the germline V gene, CDR1 is SGHDT and CDR2 is YYEEEE. The V and J ends lost 4 bases and 11 bases respectively, with 15 bases between them. The CDR3 region is CASSRGGSEAFF. The CDR3 region has the DNA TGTGCCAGCAGCCGGGGGGGAAGTGAGGCTTTCTTT.

The chain joins TRBV20-1 to TRBJ2-7, with D unclear. This CDR3 is built from 10 residues. The V gene lost 1 base and the J gene lost 7 bases, with 5 bases spanning the gap. Germline V gene data show CDR1 as DFQATT and CDR2 as SNEGSKA (reference sequence). CDR3 in amino acids: CSARVEEQYF. The CDR3 nucleotides read TGCAGTGCTAGAGTTGAGGAGCAGTACTTC.

This chain connects TRBV19 to TRBJ2-7; 11 positions agree with TRBD1. This CDR3 is built from 14 residues. Losses at the gene ends were 5 bases for V and 5 bases for J; bases not matched to a gene: 5. The germline gives CDR1 LNHDA, CDR2 SQIVND (reference sequence). The CDR3 loop is CASSGQGAGDEQYF. Here the CDR3 DNA reads TGTGCCAGTAGTGGACAGGGGGCGGGCGACGAGCAGTACTTC.

This clone occurred a few times. This same CDR3 is encoded by further DNA sequences in the sample. This chain joins TRBV4-2 and TRBJ1-4, with TRBD1 matching 9 bases. The CDR3 contains 14 residues. Germline V gives CDR1 LGHNA, CDR2 YNFKEQ. Losses at the gene ends were 4 bases for V and 5 bases for J; bases not matched to a gene: 2. For the CDR3, the DNA is TGTGCCAGCAGCCCGGGACAGGGCAATGAAAAACTGTTTTTT. Amino acids: CASSPGQGNEKLFF.